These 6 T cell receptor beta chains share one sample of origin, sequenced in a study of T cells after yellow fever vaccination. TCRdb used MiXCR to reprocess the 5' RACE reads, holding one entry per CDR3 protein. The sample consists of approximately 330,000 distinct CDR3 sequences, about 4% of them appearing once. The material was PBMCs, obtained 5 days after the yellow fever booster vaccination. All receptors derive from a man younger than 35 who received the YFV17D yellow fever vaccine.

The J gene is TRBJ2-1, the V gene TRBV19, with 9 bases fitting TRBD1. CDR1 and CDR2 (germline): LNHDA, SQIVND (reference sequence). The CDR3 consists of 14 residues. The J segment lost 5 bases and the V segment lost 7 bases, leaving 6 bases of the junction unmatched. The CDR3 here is CASNRDRDHNEQFF. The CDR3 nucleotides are TGTGCCAGTAATCGGGACAGGGACCACAATGAGCAGTTCTTC.

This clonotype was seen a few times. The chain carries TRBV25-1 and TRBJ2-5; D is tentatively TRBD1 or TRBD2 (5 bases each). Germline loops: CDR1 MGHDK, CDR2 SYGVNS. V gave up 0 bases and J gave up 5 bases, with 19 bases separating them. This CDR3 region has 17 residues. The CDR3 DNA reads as TGTGCCAGCAGTGAATATATCCGAGGGGAGAGTCGGGAGACCCAGTACTTC. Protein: CASSEYIRGESRETQYF.

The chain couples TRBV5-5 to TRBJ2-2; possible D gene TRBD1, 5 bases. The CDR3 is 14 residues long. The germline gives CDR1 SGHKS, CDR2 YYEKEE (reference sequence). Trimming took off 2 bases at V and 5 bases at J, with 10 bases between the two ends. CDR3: CASSFGAGTGELFF. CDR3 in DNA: TGTGCCAGCAGCTTTGGGGCAGGGACCGGGGAGCTGTTTTTT.

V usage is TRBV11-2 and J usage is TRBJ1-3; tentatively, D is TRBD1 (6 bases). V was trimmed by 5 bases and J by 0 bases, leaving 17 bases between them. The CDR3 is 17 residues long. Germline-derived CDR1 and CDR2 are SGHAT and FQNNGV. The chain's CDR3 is CASSPHGGGGSGNTIYF. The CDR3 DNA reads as TGTGCCAGCAGCCCGCACGGGGGGGGCGGCTCTGGAAACACCATATATTTT.

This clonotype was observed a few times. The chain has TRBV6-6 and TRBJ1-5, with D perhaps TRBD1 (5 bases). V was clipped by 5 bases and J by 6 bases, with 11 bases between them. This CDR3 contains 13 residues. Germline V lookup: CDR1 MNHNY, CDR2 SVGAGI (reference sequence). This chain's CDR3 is CASSQAGVQPQHF. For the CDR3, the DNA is TGTGCCAGCAGTCAAGCGGGGGTTCAGCCCCAGCATTTT.

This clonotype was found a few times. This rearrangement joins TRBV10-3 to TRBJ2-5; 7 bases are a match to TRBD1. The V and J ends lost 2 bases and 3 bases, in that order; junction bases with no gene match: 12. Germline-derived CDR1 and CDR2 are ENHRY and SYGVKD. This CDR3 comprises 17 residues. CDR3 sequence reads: CAISEGKAGGIKETQYF. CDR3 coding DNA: TGTGCCATCAGTGAGGGCAAGGCAGGGGGTATCAAAGAGACCCAGTACTTC.